The present T cell receptor beta chain was sequenced within a study of CD8 T cells in ankylosing spondylitis. TCRdb re-called the 5' RACE reads with MiXCR, one entry per CDR3 protein. The data hold 30,000 to 45,000 distinct CDR3 sequences, with over 10% observed a single time. This receptor was obtained from a male donor with ankylosing spondylitis. The sample taken for sequencing was synovial fluid, either unsorted or a sorted T cell fraction (not recorded which).

This chain's CDR3 is CASLSLLVRAGTQYF. CDR3 in DNA: TGTGCCAGCTTATCGTTACTTGTAAGGGCCGGTACGCAGTATTTT. The chain is built from TRBV27 and TRBJ2-3; D unresolved. This CDR3 spans 15 amino acids. V shed 8 bases and J shed 8 bases, with 23 bases lying between them. Germline lookup yields CDR1 MNHEY and CDR2 SMNVEV (reference sequence).